The present entry profiles one T cell receptor beta chain with its context. The antigen is not known. This sample was included in a study of blood T cells in healthy people across ages. J lost 8 bases, V lost 5 bases, and 11 bases had no gene match. Per the germline V gene, CDR1 is MDHEN and CDR2 is SYDVKM. This CDR3 contains 14 residues. Healthy Caucasians from Russia aged roughly 6 to 95 served as donors. Combining a sample-barcoded 5' primer with a J-beta primer mix, a second PCR ran for roughly 7 to 12 cycles. Each TCR beta cDNA got a 12-nucleotide random molecular identifier. TCRdb re-derived calls from the 5' RACE reads in MiXCR, one entry per CDR3 protein. This sample has approximately 770,000 distinct CDR3 sequences, with 58% found just once. Study-wide results and caveats: Among T cells, TCR beta diversity per million cells dropped roughly linearly as age rose.

This chain joins TRBV28 and TRBJ1-2; 7 nucleotides line up with TRBD1. The sequence was collected from a man aged 25-45 years in good health. The sample consisted of blood. CDR3 region: CASSEQYRGWGYTF. The CDR3, as DNA: TGTGCCAGCAGTGAACAATACAGGGGCTGGGGCTACACCTTC.